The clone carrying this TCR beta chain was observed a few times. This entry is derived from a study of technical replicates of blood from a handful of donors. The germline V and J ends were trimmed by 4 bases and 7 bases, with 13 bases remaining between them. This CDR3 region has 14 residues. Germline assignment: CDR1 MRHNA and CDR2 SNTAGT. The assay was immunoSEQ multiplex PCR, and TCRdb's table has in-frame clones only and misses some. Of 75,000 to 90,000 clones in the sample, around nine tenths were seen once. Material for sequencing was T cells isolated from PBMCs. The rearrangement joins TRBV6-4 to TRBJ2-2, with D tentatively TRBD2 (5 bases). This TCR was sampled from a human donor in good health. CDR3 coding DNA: TGTGCCAGCAGTGCCTTATACCGGGGCGGGGAGCTGTTTTTT. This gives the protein CASSALYRGGELFF.